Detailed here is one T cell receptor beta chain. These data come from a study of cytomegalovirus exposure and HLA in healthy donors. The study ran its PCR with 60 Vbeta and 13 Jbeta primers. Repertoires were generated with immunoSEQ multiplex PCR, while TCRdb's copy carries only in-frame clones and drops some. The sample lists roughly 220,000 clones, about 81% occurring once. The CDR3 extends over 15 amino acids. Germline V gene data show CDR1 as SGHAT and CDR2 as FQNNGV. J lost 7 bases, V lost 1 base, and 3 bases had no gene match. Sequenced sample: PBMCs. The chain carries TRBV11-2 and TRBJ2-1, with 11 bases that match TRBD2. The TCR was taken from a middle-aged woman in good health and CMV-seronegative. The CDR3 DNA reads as TGTGCCAGCAGCTTAGTATTAGCGGGAGGGAATGAGCAGTTCTTC. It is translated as CASSLVLAGGNEQFF.